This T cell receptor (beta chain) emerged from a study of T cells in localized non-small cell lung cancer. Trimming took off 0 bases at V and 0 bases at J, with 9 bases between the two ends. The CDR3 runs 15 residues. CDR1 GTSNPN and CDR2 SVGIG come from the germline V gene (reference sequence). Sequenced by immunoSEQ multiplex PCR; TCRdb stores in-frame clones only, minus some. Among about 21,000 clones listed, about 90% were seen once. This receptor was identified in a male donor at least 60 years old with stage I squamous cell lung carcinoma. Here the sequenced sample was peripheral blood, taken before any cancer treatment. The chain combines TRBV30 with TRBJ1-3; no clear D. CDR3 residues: CAWSVSDHSGNTIYF. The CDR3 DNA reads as TGTGCCTGGAGTGTATCAGACCACTCTGGAAACACCATATATTTT.